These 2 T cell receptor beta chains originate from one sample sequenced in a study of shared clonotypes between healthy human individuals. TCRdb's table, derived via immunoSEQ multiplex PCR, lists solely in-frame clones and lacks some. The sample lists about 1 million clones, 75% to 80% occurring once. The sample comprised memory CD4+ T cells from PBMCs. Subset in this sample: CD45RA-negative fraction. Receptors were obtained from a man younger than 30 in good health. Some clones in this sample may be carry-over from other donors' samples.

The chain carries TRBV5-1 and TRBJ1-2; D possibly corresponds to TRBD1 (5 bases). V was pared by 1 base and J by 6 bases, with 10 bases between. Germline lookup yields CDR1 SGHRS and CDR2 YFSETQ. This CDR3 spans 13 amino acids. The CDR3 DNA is TGCGCCAGCAGCTTGATGGGGGAGGATGGCTACACCTTC. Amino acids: CASSLMGEDGYTF.

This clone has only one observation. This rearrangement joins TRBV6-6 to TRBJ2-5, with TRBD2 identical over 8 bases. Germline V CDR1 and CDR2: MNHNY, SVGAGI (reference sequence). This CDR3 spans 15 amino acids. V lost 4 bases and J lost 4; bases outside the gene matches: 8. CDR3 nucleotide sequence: TGTGCCAGCAGTTTAAGCGGGAGTACGGGAGAGACCCAGTACTTC. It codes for CASSLSGSTGETQYF.